This T cell receptor beta chain comes out of a study of blood T cells in healthy people across ages. Regarding the study as a whole: Per million T cells, TCR beta diversity dropped about linearly as age rose.

As to this clonotype: Its antigen is currently unknown.

The people who gave samples were healthy Caucasians from Russia, aged roughly 6 to 100. Primers used in a second PCR of roughly 7 to 11 cycles were a sample-barcoded 5' primer and a J-beta primer mix. TCRdb analysed the 5' RACE reads with MiXCR anew, one entry per CDR3 protein. The repertoire holds roughly 1.5 million distinct CDR3 sequences, approximately 39% seen once, with approximately 4.1% in the top ten. The sample was blood. This receptor was identified in a woman aged 18-29 years in good health.

The CDR3 bases are TGTGCCAGCAGGGACAGGCGAGAGACTGAAGCTTTCTTT. Its protein product is CASRDRRETEAFF. V gene TRBV6-1 combines with J gene TRBJ1-1; 7 bases map to TRBD1. Trimming at V came to 6 bases and at J to 5 bases, leaving 6 bases not matched to a gene. The CDR3 has 13 amino acids. In germline, CDR1 is MNHNS, CDR2 SASEGT.